The rows below give T cell receptor beta chains drawn from one sample of a study of identical twins. One entry per CDR3 protein results from TCRdb running MiXCR on the 5' RACE reads. The sample lists hundreds of thousands of distinct CDR3 sequences, around an eighth seen once, with around 9% in the top ten. The sequenced sample consisted of memory (CD45RO+) T cells sorted from blood. All receptors come from a woman under 30 in good health. Each CDR3 is given with its conserved first and last residue.

v_call	j_call	cdr3_aa
TRBV4-3	TRBJ2-1	CASSKYLTGANNEQFF
TRBV3-1	TRBJ1-2	CASSRQGPWGGYTF
TRBV29-1	TRBJ2-1	CSVEDLRGRYNEQFF
TRBV6-1	TRBJ2-1	CASRKAGSAGEQFF
TRBV6-1	TRBJ2-2	CASRGNLAGELFF
TRBV7-2	TRBJ2-3	CASRTGFTDTQYF
TRBV2	TRBJ2-7	CASTFGRTYEQYF
TRBV29-1	TRBJ1-4	CSVESPDEKLFF
TRBV11-2	TRBJ2-5	CASSLGPLSETQYF
TRBV5-1	TRBJ1-6	CASSLSGQGGRSPLHF
TRBV20-1	TRBJ2-4	CSAARGSGRNIQYF
TRBV6-1	TRBJ2-5	CASSGPLRETQYF
TRBV11-1	TRBJ1-1	CASSLSLKGNTEAFF
TRBV27	TRBJ2-1	CASSLTGTSGGEQFF
TRBV5-6	TRBJ2-7	CASSSSGSTYEQYF
TRBV14	TRBJ2-5	CASSRQGIQETQYF
TRBV3-1	TRBJ1-6	CASSPGGIENSPLHF
TRBV20-1	TRBJ2-3	CSARDTGGGTDTQYF
TRBV7-8	TRBJ2-3	CASSTDRGRMQYF
TRBV3-1	TRBJ2-7	CASSQSPTGYAYEQYF
TRBV7-2	TRBJ1-5	CASSLVPGGGQPQHF
TRBV4-2	TRBJ1-1	CASSQEGIEAFF
TRBV18	TRBJ2-3	CASSPRLTTHSTDTQYF
TRBV5-1	TRBJ1-2	CASSYIEGPSTYGYTF
TRBV5-1	TRBJ2-3	CASSFPPGQGTDTQYF
TRBV6-2/TRBV6-3	TRBJ2-1	CASSYSALAGGSSYNEQFF
TRBV19	TRBJ2-7	CASSPRYGEQYF
TRBV12-3/TRBV12-4	TRBJ1-1	CASSLTGRNTEAFF
TRBV6-1	TRBJ1-2	CASSPGQNYGYTF
TRBV5-1	TRBJ2-3	CASSWGAGGGTDTQYF
TRBV12-3/TRBV12-4	TRBJ1-6	CASKTQGQVNSPLHF
TRBV20-1	TRBJ2-1	CSANGGTSTGNEQFF
TRBV29-1	TRBJ2-2	CSVRLDNTGELFF
TRBV10-3	TRBJ2-5	CAISYSGRETQYF
TRBV7-2	TRBJ2-7	CASSRPGGIYEQYF
TRBV20-1	TRBJ2-2	CSARRGQSTAGELFF
TRBV20-1	TRBJ2-7	CSARDPRGSDEQYF
TRBV7-8	TRBJ1-5	CASSLGGLTINQPQHF
TRBV20-1	TRBJ2-7	CSAREGASPGEQYF
TRBV6-5	TRBJ1-2	CASSYSSMGQGAGYTF
TRBV27	TRBJ2-3	CASSLLGQGAGDTQYF
TRBV5-5	TRBJ2-3	CASSSWTTTDTQYF
TRBV20-1	TRBJ2-7	CSARDRVLASDEQYF
TRBV5-5	TRBJ2-3	CASSFRDFTDTQYF
TRBV20-1	TRBJ1-1	CTAHTRAREAFF
TRBV20-1	TRBJ1-2	CSARGTGGLHGYTF
TRBV6-5	TRBJ2-1	CASSHPGLAGVDNEQFF
TRBV11-2	TRBJ1-1	CASSPRSGTEAFF